This TCR beta chain derives from a study of shared clonotypes between healthy human individuals. Overall study: Three CD4 naive, three CD4 memory, two CD8 naive and one CD8 memory plate were used per donor.

Those who donated, Caucasian adults without exception, all lived in Nashville, Tennessee. In the CD4+ fraction, cells were divided into CD45RA+ naive and CD45RA-negative memory subsets. Profiled with immunoSEQ multiplex PCR; TCRdb holds only in-frame clones, not every one. The table lists about 2.3 million clones, more than 85% of them singletons. Trimming stripped 2 bases from V and 6 bases from J, with 8 bases between. Looked up from germline, CDR1 is MNHNS and CDR2 is SASEGT. The CDR3 spans 13 residues. V gene TRBV6-1 combines with J gene TRBJ2-1; D gene ambiguous. Sequencing was performed on naive CD4+ T cells from PBMCs. Subset noted: CD45RA+ positively selected. This sequence originates from a young man in good health. Some clones in this sample may be carry-over from other donors' samples. CDR3 nucleotides: TGTGCCAGCAGTGAATCCGGCTTCAATGAGCAGTTCTTC. Protein product: CASSESGFNEQFF.